These 19 T cell receptor beta chains share one sample of origin, sequenced in a study of CD8 T cells in Susac syndrome. RNA in amounts of about 0.5 to 1 ug was reverse transcribed with random hexamers. TCRdb re-analysed the immunoSEQ multiplex PCR reads in MiXCR, keeping a single row per CDR3 protein. The repertoire holds about 110,000 distinct CDR3 sequences, with around 97% as singletons. The sequencing sample was made of CD4+ T cells from PBMCs. The receptor source for this set is a human donor in good health.

The CDR3: CASSLPFHEQYF. The DNA of the CDR3 is TGTGCCAGCAGTCTCCCCTTCCACGAGCAGTACTTC. V usage is TRBV12-3 or TRBV12-4 and J usage is TRBJ2-7; D ambiguous. Trimming removed 5 bases at V and 5 bases at J, with 10 bases between. The CDR3 runs to 12 residues.

This clonotype occurred a few times. The V gene is TRBV29-1, the J gene TRBJ2-1; 11 nucleotides line up with TRBD2. CDR3 length: 16 amino acids. The germline gives CDR1 SQVTM, CDR2 ANQGSEA. The V segment lost 6 bases and the J segment 6 bases; nucleotides outside the gene matches: 13. The CDR3 DNA is TGCAGCGTCGCCGGACTAGCGGGTAAATCCGGCAATGAGCAGTTCTTC. Protein product: CSVAGLAGKSGNEQFF.

The chain has TRBV12-3 or TRBV12-4 and TRBJ2-7; 10 bases fit TRBD1. The CDR3 covers 15 residues. V was clipped by 7 bases and J by 2 bases; unmatched bases: 8. For the CDR3, the DNA is TGTGCCAGCAAATCCGGGACAGGGGTAACCTACGAGCAGTACTTC. Protein: CASKSGTGVTYEQYF.

The genes are TRBV20-1 and TRBJ2-3; TRBD2 aligns across 8 bases. The CDR3 loop spans 13 amino acids. V lost 7 bases and J lost 1; bases outside the gene matches: 4. CDR1 is DFQATT and CDR2 is SNEGSKA in the germline V gene (reference sequence). The CDR3 DNA sequence: TGCAGTGTCAATAGCGGGGGCACAGATACGCAGTATTTT. It is translated as CSVNSGGTDTQYF.

The chain links TRBV3-1 to TRBJ2-1; D uncertain. The CDR3 is 13 residues long. Germline V gene data show CDR1 as LGHDT and CDR2 as YNNKEL (reference sequence). V lost 1 base to trimming and J lost 10 bases, with 11 bases between them. The CDR3 nucleotides read TGTGCCAGCAGCCAAGTACCTATTTACGAGCAGTTCTTC. The encoded protein is CASSQVPIYEQFF.

This rearrangement joins TRBV7-9 to TRBJ2-5, with a possible D match to TRBD2 (6 bases). V was pared by 5 bases and J by 3 bases, with 16 bases between. CDR3 length: 15 residues. Germline values: CDR1 SEHNR, CDR2 FQNEAQ (reference sequence). In DNA form, the CDR3 reads TGTGCCAGCAGCCCGAAGCGGAGGGTCGAAGAGACCCAGTACTTC. Translating gives CASSPKRRVEETQYF.

The sample holds one count of this clonotype. This chain joins TRBV5-4 and TRBJ2-1; 13 bases are shared with TRBD2. Germline V gene sequence: CDR1 SGHNT, CDR2 YYREEE (reference sequence). The CDR3 extends over 17 amino acids. The V gene end was trimmed by 3 bases and the J gene end by 8 bases; junction bases not matched to a gene: 11. The CDR3 DNA reads as TGTGCCAGCAGCTCCCAGGGGGGACTAGCGGGGAGGCATGAGCAGTTCTTC. Its protein product is CASSSQGGLAGRHEQFF.

The CDR3: CASSPEPSVRVMTEAFF. In nucleotides, the CDR3 is TGCGCCAGCAGCCCAGAGCCTAGCGTCCGGGTTATGACTGAAGCTTTCTTT. The chain links TRBV4-3 to TRBJ1-1; no firm D call. V lost 4 bases and J lost 5, with 23 bases in between. Germline CDR1 and CDR2: LGHNA and YSLEER. The CDR3 sequence is 17 residues long.

V and J are TRBV3-1 and TRBJ2-3; D unresolved. V lost 2 bases to trimming and J lost 4 bases, with 13 bases between them. Germline lookup yields CDR1 LGHDT and CDR2 YNNKEL (reference sequence). The CDR3 totals 15 residues. CDR3 in DNA: TGTGCCAGCAGCCAACGTTCTAGAGTGTCAGATACGCAGTATTTT. Translating gives CASSQRSRVSDTQYF.

The chain combines TRBV29-1 with TRBJ2-7; 11 bases are a match to TRBD1. V lost 5 bases to trimming and J lost 8 bases; unmatched junction nucleotides: 8. The CDR3 totals 13 residues. Germline V gene lookup returns CDR1 SQVTM and CDR2 ANQGSEA. Here the CDR3 DNA reads TGCAGCGTTTCGGGACAGGGGGATATGCAGCAGTACTTC. Its translation is CSVSGQGDMQQYF.

This clonotype appeared once. The V gene is TRBV5-6, the J gene TRBJ1-1; the D gene is possibly TRBD1 (5 bases). Germline V gene lookup returns CDR1 SGHDT and CDR2 YYEEEE. The CDR3 has 15 amino acids. V lost 0 bases to trimming and J lost 1 base, with 10 bases between them. CDR3 region: CASSLVRVWNTEAFF. The CDR3 bases are TGTGCCAGCAGCTTGGTCAGGGTCTGGAACACTGAAGCTTTCTTT.

The chain recombines TRBV12-3 or TRBV12-4 with TRBJ2-3, with D hard to call. Trimming took off 6 bases at V and 1 base at J, with 11 bases between the two ends. The length of the CDR3 is 14 residues. The CDR3 here is CASREQLRTDTQYF. The CDR3 nucleotides are TGTGCCAGCAGAGAACAACTCCGCACAGATACGCAGTATTTT.

The table lists this clonotype with a count of one. The chain employs TRBV19 and TRBJ2-7; TRBD2 agrees at 7 bases. CDR3 length equals 14 residues. Germline assignment: CDR1 LNHDA and CDR2 SQIVND (reference sequence). Trimming took 10 bases from V and 6 from J; bases not matched to a gene: 15. In nucleotides, the CDR3 is TGTGCCACCCGTATCACAGCGGGACGTGGCGAGCAGTACTTC. It translates to CATRITAGRGEQYF.

This chain connects TRBV4-2 to TRBJ2-7, with 10 bases lining up with TRBD2. The V gene's germline CDR1 is LGHNA and CDR2 YNFKEQ. The CDR3 contains 20 residues. V trimming: 0 bases; J trimming: 4 bases; junction bases outside the gene matches: 18. The CDR3 loop is CASSQDGFPVQTSGQYEQYF. CDR3 sequence (DNA): TGTGCCAGCAGCCAAGACGGTTTTCCAGTACAGACTAGCGGGCAATACGAGCAGTACTTC.

V and J are TRBV28 and TRBJ1-4, with D unresolved. The length of the CDR3 is 16 residues. The V gene lost 2 bases and the J gene lost 0 bases, with 10 bases spanning the gap. Germline V gene lookup returns CDR1 MDHEN and CDR2 SYDVKM. The CDR3 here is CASSLRGTATNEKLFF. The CDR3, as DNA: TGTGCCAGCAGTTTACGTGGAACGGCAACTAATGAAAAACTGTTTTTT.

This clonotype was observed a few times. The genes are TRBV25-1 and TRBJ1-6; 9 nucleotides line up with TRBD1. The CDR3 is 14 amino acids. The V segment lost 5 bases and the J segment 7 bases; nucleotides outside the gene matches: 3. Germline CDR1 reads MGHDK; CDR2 reads SYGVNS. The DNA for the CDR3 is TGTGCCAGCAGTCGGGGACAGGGCAATTCACCCCTCCACTTT. Residues: CASSRGQGNSPLHF. The full variable domain, with the rest looked up from reference TRBV25-1 and TRBJ1-6, is EADIYQTPRYLVIGTGKKITLECSQTMGHDKMYWYQQDPGMELHLIHYSYGVNSTEKGDLSSESTVSRIRTEHFPLTLESARPSHTSQYLCASSRGQGNSPLHFGNGTRLTVT.

The CDR3: CASSATGTGTYGYTF. The CDR3 coding sequence is TGTGCCAGCAGTGCAACCGGGACAGGGACCTATGGCTACACCTTC. The V call is TRBV3-1, the J call TRBJ1-2; 9 positions match TRBD1. Per the germline V gene, CDR1 is LGHDT and CDR2 is YNNKEL (reference sequence). V was pared by 6 bases and J by 4 bases, with 9 bases of the junction left unmatched. The CDR3 covers 15 residues.

The V and J genes are TRBV29-1 and TRBJ1-3; D is unclear. This CDR3 spans 14 amino acids. The germline V and J ends were trimmed by 0 bases and 3 bases, with 9 bases remaining between them. Per the germline V gene, CDR1 is SQVTM and CDR2 is ANQGSEA. The CDR3 is CSVEDLRRGNTIYF. The CDR3 bases are TGCAGCGTTGAAGATCTTCGTCGTGGAAACACCATATATTTT.

The rearrangement links TRBV4-1 to TRBJ1-1, with D uncertain. V lost 2 bases and J lost 3, with 13 bases in between. CDR3 length: 15 amino acids. The germline gives CDR1 MGHRA, CDR2 YSYEKL. CDR3 amino acids: CASSQRSPGDTEAFF. As DNA, the CDR3 is TGCGCCAGCAGCCAAAGATCCCCGGGAGACACTGAAGCTTTCTTT.